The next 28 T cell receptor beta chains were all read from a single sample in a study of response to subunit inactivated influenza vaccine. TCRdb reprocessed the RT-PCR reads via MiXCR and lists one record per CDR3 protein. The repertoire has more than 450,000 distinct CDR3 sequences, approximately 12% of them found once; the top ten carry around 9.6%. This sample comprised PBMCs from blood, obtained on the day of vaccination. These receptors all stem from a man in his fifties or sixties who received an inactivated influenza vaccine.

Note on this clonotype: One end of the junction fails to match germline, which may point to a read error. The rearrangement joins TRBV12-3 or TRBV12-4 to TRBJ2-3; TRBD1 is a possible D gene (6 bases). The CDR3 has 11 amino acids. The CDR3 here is CASSSDRTHYF. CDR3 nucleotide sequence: TGTGCCAGCAGTTCGGACAGAACGCACTATTTT.

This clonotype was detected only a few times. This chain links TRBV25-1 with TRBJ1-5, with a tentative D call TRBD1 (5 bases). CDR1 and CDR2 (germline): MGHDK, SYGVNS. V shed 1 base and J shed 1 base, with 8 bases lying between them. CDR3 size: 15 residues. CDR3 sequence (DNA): TGTGCCAGCAGTGAATTCGGGGGGAGCAATCAGCCCCAGCATTTT. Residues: CASSEFGGSNQPQHF.

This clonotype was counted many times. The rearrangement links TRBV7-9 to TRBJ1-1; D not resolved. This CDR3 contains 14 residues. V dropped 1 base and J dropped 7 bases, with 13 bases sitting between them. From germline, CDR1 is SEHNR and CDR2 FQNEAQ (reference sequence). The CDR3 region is CASSLEGLGGEAFF. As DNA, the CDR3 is TGTGCCAGCAGCTTAGAAGGATTAGGAGGTGAAGCTTTCTTT.

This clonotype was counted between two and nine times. The chain's CDR3 is CASSEFPEAFF. The CDR3 DNA follows: TGTGCCAGCAGTGAATTCCCTGAAGCTTTCTTT. V usage is TRBV6-1 and J usage is TRBJ1-1; D gene uncertain. Germline V lookup: CDR1 MNHNS, CDR2 SASEGT. V shed 2 bases and J shed 6 bases, with 4 bases lying between them. The CDR3 extends over 11 amino acids.

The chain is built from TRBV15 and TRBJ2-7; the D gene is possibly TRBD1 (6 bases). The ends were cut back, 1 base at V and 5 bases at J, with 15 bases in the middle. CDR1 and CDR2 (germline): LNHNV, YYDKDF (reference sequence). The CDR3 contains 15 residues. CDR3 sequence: CATSRVGTGFNEQYF. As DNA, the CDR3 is TGTGCCACCAGCAGAGTAGGAACAGGGTTCAACGAGCAGTACTTC.

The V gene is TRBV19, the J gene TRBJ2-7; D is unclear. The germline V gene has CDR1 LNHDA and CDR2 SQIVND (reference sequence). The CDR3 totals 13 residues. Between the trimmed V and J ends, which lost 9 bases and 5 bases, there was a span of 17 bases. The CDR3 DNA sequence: TGTGCCAGCGCCGAGCGAACGCCAAACGAGCAGTACTTC. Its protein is CASAERTPNEQYF.

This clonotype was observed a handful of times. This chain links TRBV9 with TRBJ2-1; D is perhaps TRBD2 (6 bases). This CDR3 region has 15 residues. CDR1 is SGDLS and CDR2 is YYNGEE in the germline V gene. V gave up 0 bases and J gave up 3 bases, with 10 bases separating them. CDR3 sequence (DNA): TGTGCCAGCAGCGTAGTCGCGGGATTCTACAATGAGCAGTTCTTC. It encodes CASSVVAGFYNEQFF. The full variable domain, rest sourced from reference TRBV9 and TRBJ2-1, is DSGVTQTPKHLITATGQRVTLRCSPRSGDLSVYWYQQSLDQGLQFLIQYYNGEERAKGNILERFSAQQFPDLHSELNLSSLELGDSALYFCASSVVAGFYNEQFFGPGTRLTVL.

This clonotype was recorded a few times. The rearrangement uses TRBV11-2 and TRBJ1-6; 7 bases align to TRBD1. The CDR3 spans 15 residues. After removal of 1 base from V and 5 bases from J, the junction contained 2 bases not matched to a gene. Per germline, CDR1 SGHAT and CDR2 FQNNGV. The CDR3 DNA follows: TGTGCCAGCAGCTTAGGGGGACAGCATAATTCACCCCTCCACTTT. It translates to CASSLGGQHNSPLHF.

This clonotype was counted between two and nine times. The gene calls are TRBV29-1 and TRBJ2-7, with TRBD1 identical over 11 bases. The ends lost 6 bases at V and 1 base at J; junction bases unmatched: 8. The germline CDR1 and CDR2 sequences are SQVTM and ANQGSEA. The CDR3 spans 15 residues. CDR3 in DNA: TGCAGCGTGGTAGCCGGGACAGGGGGGTCCTACGAGCAGTACTTC. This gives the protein CSVVAGTGGSYEQYF.

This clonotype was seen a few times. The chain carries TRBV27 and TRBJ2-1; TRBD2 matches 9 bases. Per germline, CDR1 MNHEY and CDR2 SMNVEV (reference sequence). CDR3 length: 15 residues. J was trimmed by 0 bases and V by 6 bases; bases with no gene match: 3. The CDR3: CASSPSGNSYNEQFF. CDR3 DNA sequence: TGTGCCAGCAGCCCTAGCGGGAACTCCTACAATGAGCAGTTCTTC.

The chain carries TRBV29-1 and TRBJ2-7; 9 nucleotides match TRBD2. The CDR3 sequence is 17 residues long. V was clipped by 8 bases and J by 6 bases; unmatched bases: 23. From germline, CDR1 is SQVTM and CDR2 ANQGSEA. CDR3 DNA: TGCAGCCTTGGAGGCCCTGCGGGAGGGCCTCGGGTTCGCGAGCAGTACTTC. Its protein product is CSLGGPAGGPRVREQYF.

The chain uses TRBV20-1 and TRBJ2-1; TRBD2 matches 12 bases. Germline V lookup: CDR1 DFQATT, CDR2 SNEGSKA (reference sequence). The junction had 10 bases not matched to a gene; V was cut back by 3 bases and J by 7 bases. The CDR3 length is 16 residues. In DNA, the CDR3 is TGCAGTGCTAGCCCATCTAGCGGGAGGGCCAAGAATGAGCAGTTCTTC. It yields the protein CSASPSSGRAKNEQFF.

CDR3 bases: TGTGCCAGCAGCGTGGGGTCCCCTAGCGAGCAGTACTTC. It translates to CASSVGSPSEQYF. J is TRBJ2-7 and V is TRBV9; D is uncertain. Germline CDR1 SGDLS, CDR2 YYNGEE. The CDR3 totals 13 residues. Trimming took 2 bases from V and 6 from J, leaving 12 bases between them.

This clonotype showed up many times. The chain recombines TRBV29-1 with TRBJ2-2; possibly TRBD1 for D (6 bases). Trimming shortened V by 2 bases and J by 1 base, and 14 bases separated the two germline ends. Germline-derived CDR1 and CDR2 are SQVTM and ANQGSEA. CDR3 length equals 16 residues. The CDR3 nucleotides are TGCAGCGTTGAATTAAGGGCACAGGGGAACACCGGGGAGCTGTTTTTT. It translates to CSVELRAQGNTGELFF.

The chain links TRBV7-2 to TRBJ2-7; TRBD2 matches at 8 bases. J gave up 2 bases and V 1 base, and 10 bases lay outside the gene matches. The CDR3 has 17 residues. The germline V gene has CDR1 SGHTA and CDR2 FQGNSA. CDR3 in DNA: TGTGCCAGCAGCTTAGGCCGAGGTGTAGCGGGAACCTACGAGCAGTACTTC. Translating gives CASSLGRGVAGTYEQYF.

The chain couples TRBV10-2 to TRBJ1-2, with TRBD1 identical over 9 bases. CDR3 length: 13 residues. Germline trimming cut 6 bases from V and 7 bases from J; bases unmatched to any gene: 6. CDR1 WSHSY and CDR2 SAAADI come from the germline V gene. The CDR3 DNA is TGCGCCAGCAGGGGACAGGGCGAGGGTGGCTACACCTTC. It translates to CASRGQGEGGYTF.

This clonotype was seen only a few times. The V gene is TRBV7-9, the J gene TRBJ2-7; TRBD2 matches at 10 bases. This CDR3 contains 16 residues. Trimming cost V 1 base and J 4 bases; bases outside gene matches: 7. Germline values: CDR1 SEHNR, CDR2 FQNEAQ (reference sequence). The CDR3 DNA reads TGTGCCAGCAGCTTAGGAATAATAGCGGGGGGATACGAGCAGTACTTC. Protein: CASSLGIIAGGYEQYF.

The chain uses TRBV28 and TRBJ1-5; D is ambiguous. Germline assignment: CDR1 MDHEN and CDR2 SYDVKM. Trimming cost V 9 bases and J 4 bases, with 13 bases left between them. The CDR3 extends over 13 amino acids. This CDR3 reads CASLTSWNQPQHF. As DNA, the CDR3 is TGTGCCAGTCTCACCTCGTGGAATCAGCCCCAGCATTTT. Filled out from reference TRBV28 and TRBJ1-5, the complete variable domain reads DVKVTQSSRYLVKRTGEKVFLECVQDMDHENMFWYRQDPGLGLRLIYFSYDVKMKEKGDIPEGYSVSREKKERFSLILESASTNQTSMYLCASLTSWNQPQHFGDGTRLSIL.

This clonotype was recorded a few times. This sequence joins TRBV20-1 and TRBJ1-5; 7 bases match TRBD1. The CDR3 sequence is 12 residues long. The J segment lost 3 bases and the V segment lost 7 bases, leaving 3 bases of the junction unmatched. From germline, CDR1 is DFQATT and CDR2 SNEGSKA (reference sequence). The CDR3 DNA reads TGCAGTGGACAGGGTAACAATCAGCCCCAGCATTTT. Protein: CSGQGNNQPQHF.

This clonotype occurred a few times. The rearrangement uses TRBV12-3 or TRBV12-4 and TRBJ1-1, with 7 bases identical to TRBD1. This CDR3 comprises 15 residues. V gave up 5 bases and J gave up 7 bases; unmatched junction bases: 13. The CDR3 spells CASSRTRDSQNEAFF. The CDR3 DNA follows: TGTGCCAGCAGTCGTACTCGGGACAGCCAAAATGAAGCTTTCTTT.

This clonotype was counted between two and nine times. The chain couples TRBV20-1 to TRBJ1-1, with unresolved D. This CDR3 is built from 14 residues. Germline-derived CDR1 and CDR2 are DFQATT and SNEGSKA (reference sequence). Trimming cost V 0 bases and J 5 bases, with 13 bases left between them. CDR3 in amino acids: CSARDPSKGTEAFF. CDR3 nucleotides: TGCAGTGCTAGAGATCCCAGCAAGGGAACTGAAGCTTTCTTT.

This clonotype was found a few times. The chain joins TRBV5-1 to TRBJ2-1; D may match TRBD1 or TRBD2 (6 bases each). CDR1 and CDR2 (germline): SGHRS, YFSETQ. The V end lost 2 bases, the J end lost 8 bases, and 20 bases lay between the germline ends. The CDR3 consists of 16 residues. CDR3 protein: CASSLVSGAGSDEQFF. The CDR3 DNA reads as TGCGCCAGCAGCTTAGTATCGGGGGCCGGGTCGGATGAGCAGTTCTTC.

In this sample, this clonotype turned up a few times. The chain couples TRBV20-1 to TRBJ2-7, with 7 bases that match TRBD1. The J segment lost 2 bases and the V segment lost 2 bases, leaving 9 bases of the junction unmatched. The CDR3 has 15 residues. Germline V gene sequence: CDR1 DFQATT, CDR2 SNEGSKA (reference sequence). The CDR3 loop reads CSARHKTGPTYEQYF. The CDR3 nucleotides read TGCAGTGCTAGACACAAGACAGGGCCAACCTACGAGCAGTACTTC.

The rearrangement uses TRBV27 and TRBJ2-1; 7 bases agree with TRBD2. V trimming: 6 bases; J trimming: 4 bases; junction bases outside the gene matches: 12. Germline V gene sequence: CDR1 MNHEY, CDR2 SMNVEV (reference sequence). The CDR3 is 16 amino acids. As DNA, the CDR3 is TGTGCCAGCAGCACTGGGAGGGCAGGGCAATACAATGAGCAGTTCTTC. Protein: CASSTGRAGQYNEQFF.

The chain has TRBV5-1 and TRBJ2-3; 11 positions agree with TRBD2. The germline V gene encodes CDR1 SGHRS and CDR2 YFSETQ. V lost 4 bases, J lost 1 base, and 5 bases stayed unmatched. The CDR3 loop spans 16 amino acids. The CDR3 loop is CASSPRGLAGTDTQYF. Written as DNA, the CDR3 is TGCGCCAGCAGCCCCAGGGGACTAGCGGGCACAGATACGCAGTATTTT.

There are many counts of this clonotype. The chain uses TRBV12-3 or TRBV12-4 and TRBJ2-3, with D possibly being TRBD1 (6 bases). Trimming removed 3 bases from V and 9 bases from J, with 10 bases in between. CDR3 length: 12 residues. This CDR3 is CASSFGGGTQYF. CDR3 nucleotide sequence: TGTGCCAGCAGTTTTGGGGGCGGCACGCAGTATTTT.

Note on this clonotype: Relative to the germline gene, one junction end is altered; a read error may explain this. The DNA of the CDR3 is TGTGCCTGCAGCCCGGGACAGTTCAATCAGCCCCAGCATTTT. It codes for CACSPGQFNQPQHF. The chain employs TRBV5-5 and TRBJ1-5; TRBD1 matches 7 bases. CDR3 length equals 14 residues. Germline CDR1 reads SGHKS; CDR2 reads YYEKEE (reference sequence).

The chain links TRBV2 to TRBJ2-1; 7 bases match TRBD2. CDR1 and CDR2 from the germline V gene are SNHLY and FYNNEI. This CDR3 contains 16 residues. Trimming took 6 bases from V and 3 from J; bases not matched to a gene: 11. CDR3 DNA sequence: TGTGCCAGCAGCGCCATGACTAGCAGTATCTACAATGAGCAGTTCTTC. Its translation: CASSAMTSSIYNEQFF.